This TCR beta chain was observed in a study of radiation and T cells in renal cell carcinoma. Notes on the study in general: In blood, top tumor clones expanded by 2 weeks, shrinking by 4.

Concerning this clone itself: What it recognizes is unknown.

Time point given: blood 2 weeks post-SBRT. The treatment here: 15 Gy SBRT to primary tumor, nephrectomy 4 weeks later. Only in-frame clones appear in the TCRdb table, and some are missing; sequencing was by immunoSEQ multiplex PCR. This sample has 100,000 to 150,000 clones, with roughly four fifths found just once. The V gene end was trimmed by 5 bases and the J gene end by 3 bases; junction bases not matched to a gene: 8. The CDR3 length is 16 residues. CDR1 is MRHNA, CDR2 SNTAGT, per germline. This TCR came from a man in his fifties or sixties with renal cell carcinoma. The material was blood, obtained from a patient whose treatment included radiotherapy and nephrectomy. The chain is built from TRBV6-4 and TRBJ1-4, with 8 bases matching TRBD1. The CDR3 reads CASSPDAGQANEKLFF. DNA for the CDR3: TGTGCCAGCAGTCCTGACGCGGGACAGGCTAATGAAAAACTGTTTTTT.